This T cell receptor beta chain is from a study of CD8 T cells in ankylosing spondylitis. Findings and caveats of the study: Clones linked to disease, bearing a CD8+ phenotype, were relatively rare in peripheral blood. Ankylosing spondylitis blood appeared to carry a characteristic TCR beta motif of 7 or 8 highly homologous variants. Disease-linked clones reportedly showed significant enrichment in matched ankylosing spondylitis synovial fluid.

This clonotype was detected many times. Antigen unknown. TCRdb used MiXCR to reprocess the 5' RACE reads, holding one entry per CDR3 protein. Altogether around 540,000 distinct CDR3 sequences are present, about 13% being singletons, with the ten largest covering almost 7%. Trimming at V came to 5 bases and at J to 9 bases, leaving 11 bases not matched to a gene. This CDR3 spans 14 amino acids. From germline, CDR1 is SGHTA and CDR2 FQGNSA. The V gene is TRBV7-2, the J gene TRBJ1-2, with 8 bases that match TRBD1. Material for sequencing was blood, either unsorted or a sorted T cell fraction (not recorded which). This clonotype was sampled from a male donor with ankylosing spondylitis. The CDR3 region has the DNA TGTGCCAGCAGCCCGGACAGGGACCCCCTGAGCTACACCTTC. Protein sequence: CASSPDRDPLSYTF.